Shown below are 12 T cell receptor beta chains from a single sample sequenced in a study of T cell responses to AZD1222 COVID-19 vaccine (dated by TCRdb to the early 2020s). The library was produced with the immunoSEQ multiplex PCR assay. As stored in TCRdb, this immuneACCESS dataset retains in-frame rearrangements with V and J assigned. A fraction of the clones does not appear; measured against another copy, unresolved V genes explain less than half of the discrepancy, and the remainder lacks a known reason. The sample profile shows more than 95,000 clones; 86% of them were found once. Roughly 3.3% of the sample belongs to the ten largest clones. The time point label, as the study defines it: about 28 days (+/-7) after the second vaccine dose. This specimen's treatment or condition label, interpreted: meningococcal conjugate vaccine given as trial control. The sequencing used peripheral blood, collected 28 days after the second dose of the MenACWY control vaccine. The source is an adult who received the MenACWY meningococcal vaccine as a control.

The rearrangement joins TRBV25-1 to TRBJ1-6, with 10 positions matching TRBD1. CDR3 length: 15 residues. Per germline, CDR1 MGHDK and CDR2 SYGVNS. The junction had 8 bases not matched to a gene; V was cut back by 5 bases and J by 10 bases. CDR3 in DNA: TGTGCCAGCAGTAGCCGGGACAGGGGACGATCACCCCTCCACTTT. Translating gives CASSSRDRGRSPLHF.

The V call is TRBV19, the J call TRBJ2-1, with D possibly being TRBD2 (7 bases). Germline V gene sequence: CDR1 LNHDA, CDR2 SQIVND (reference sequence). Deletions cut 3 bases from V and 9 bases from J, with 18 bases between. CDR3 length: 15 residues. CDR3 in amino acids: CASSMIGGPAGEQFF. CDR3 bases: TGTGCCAGTAGTATGATCGGGGGGCCTGCGGGTGAGCAGTTCTTC.

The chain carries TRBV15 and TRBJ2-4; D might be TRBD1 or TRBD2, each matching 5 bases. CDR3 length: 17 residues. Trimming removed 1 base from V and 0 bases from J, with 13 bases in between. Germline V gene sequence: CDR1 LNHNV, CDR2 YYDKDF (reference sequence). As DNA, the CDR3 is TGTGCCACCAGCAGAGTACGGGGCACACTAGCCAAAAACATTCAGTACTTC. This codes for CATSRVRGTLAKNIQYF.

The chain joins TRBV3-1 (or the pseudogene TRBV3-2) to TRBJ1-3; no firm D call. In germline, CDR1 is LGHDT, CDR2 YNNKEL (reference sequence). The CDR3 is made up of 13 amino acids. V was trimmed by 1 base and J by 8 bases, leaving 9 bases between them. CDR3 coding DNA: TGTGCCAGCAGCCAAGCCAGGTGGGACACCATATATTTT. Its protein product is CASSQARWDTIYF.

CDR3 sequence reads: CASSPISGTGDLSGANVLTF. As DNA, the CDR3 is TGCGCCAGCAGCCCTATCTCCGGGACAGGGGATTTGTCTGGGGCCAACGTCCTGACTTTC. The chain employs TRBV10-1 and TRBJ2-6, with TRBD1 identical over 10 bases. This CDR3 spans 20 amino acids. Per the germline V gene, CDR1 is WNHNN and CDR2 is SYGVQD (reference sequence). V lost 6 bases to trimming and J lost 1 base; unmatched junction nucleotides: 15.

The CDR3 coding sequence is TGTGCCAGCAGCCCTGGTGGGGGCGGGGGGGCCGGAGATACGCAGTATTTT. Amino acid sequence: CASSPGGGGGAGDTQYF. This sequence joins TRBV5-4 and TRBJ2-3, with 9 bases matching TRBD2. The CDR3 totals 17 residues. Germline loops: CDR1 SGHNT, CDR2 YYREEE (reference sequence). Trimming removed 4 bases from V and 5 bases from J; junction bases left unmatched: 14.

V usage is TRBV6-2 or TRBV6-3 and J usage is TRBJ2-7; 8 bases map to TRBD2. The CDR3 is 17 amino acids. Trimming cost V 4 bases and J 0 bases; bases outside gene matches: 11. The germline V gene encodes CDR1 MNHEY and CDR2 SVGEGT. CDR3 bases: TGTGCCAGCAGTTCCACCTTCGGGAGGGTGGGCTCCTACGAGCAGTACTTC. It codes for CASSSTFGRVGSYEQYF.

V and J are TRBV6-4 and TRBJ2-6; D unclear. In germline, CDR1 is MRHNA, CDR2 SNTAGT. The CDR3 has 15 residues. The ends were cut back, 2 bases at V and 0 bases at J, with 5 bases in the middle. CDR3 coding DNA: TGTGCCAGCAGTGACCGTATCTCTGGGGCCAACGTCCTGACTTTC. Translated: CASSDRISGANVLTF.

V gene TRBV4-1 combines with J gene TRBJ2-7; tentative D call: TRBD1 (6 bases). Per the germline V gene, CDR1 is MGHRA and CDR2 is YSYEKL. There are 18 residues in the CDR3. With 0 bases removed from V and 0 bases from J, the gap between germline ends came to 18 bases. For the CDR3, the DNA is TGCGCCAGCAGCCAAGAAAGGAAAGTGAGGGGGACCTCCTACGAGCAGTACTTC. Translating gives CASSQERKVRGTSYEQYF.

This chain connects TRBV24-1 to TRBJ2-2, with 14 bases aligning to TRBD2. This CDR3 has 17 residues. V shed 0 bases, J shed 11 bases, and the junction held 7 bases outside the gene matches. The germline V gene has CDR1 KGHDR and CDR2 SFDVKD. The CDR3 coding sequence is TGTGCCACCAGTGATTTGCCTTTCGGACTAGCGGGGGGTGAGCTGTTTTTT. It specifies CATSDLPFGLAGGELFF.

For the CDR3, the DNA is TGCGCCAGCAGTGAGTCTCCGGGACTAGCGGGGGGGAAGCTCTACGAGCAGTACTTC. Translated, it gives CASSESPGLAGGKLYEQYF. The chain links TRBV10-2 to TRBJ2-7, with TRBD2 matching over 16 bases. The CDR3 is made up of 19 amino acids. The V segment lost 0 bases and the J segment 3 bases; nucleotides outside the gene matches: 8. Germline assignment: CDR1 WSHSY and CDR2 SAAADI.

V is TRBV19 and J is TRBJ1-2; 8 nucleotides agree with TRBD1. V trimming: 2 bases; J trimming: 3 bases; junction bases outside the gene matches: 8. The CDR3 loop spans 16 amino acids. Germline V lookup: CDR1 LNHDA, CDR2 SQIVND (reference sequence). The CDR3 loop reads CASSIPGQGLYYGYTF. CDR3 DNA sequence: TGTGCCAGTAGTATACCCGGACAGGGACTGTACTATGGCTACACCTTC.